This TCR beta chain was retrieved from a study of T-cell reconstitution after alpha-beta-depleted transplantation in children. The CDR3 consists of 17 residues. Germline assignment: CDR1 MNHEY and CDR2 SVGAGI. The V segment lost 0 bases and the J segment 4 bases; nucleotides outside the gene matches: 3. This clonotype was detected ten times or more. Library preparation (for TCRbeta) was performed with unique molecular identifiers. TCRdb called the PCR reads again in MiXCR, with one record for every CDR3 protein. The sample carries approximately 250,000 distinct CDR3 sequences, about 9.6% recorded once.

The V and J genes are TRBV6-5 and TRBJ2-1, with 13 nucleotides matching TRBD2. Sequencing was performed on PBMCs from the stem cell graft donor, taken from the stem cell graft. The receptor's source is a human donor who donated a stem cell graft to a child with SCID. CDR3 loop: CASSYSGLAGVYNEQFF. The CDR3 DNA sequence: TGTGCCAGCAGTTACTCAGGACTAGCGGGGGTTTACAATGAGCAGTTCTTC.